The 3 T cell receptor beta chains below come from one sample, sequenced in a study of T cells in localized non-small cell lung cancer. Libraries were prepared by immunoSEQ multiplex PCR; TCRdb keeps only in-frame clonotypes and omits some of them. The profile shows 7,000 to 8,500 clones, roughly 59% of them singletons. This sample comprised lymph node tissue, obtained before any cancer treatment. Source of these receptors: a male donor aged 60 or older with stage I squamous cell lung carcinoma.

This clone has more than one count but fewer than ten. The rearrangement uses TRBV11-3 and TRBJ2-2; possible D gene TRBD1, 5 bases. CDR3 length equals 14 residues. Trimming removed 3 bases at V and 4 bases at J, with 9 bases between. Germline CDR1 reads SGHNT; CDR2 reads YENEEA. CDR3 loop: CASSLQGTTGELFF. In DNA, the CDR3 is TGTGCCAGCAGCTTGCAGGGTACCACCGGGGAGCTGTTTTTT.

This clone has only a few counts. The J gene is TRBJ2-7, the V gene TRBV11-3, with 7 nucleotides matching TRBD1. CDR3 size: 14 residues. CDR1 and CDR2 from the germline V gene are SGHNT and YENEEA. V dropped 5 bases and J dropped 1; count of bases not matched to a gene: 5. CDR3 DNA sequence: TGTGCCAGCAGCAGATGGGGACAGTCCTACGAGCAGTACTTC. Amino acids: CASSRWGQSYEQYF.

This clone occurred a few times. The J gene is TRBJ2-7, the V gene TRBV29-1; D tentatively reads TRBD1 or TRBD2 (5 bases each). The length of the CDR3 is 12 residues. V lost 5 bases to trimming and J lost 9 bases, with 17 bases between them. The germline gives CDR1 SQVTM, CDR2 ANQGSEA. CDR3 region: CSVTGTGTVQYF. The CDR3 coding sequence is TGCAGCGTTACCGGGACGGGAACAGTGCAGTACTTC.